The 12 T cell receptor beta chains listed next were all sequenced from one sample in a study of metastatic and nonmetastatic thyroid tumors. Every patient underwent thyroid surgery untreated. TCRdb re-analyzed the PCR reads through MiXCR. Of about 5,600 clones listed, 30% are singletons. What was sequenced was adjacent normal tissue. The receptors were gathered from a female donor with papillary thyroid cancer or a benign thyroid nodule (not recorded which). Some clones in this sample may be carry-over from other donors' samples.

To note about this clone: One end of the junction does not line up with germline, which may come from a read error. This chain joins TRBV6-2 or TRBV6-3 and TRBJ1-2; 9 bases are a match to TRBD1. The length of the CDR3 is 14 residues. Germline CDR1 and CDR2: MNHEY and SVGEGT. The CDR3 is CDSCFGTGLYGYTF. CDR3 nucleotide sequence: TGTGACAGCTGTTTTGGGACAGGGCTCTATGGCTACACCTTC.

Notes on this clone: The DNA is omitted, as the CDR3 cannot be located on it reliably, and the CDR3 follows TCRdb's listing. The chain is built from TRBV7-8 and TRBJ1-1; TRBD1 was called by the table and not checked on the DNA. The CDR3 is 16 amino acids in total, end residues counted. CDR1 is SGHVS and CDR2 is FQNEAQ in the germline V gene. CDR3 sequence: CASSFGTGASNTDEFF.

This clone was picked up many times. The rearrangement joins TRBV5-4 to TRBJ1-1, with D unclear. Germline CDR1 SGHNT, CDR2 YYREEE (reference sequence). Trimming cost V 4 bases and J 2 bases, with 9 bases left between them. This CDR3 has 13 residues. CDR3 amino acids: CASSPRLNTEAFF. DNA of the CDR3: TGTGCCAGCAGCCCGAGACTAAACACTGAAGCTTTCTTT.

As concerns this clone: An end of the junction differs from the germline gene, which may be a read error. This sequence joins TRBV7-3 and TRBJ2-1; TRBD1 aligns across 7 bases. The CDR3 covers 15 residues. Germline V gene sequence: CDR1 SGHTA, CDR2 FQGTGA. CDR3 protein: CASSFRQGVNNKQFF. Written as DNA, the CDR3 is TGTGCCAGCAGCTTCCGGCAGGGGGTAAACAATAAGCAGTTCTTC.

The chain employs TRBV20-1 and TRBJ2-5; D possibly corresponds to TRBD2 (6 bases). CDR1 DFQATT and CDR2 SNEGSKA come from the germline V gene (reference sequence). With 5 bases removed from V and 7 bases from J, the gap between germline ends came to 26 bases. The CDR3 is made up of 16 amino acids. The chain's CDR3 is CSAPSTQGGLAVTQYF. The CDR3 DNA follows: TGCAGTGCTCCCTCTACCCAGGGAGGTCTAGCTGTGACCCAGTACTTC.

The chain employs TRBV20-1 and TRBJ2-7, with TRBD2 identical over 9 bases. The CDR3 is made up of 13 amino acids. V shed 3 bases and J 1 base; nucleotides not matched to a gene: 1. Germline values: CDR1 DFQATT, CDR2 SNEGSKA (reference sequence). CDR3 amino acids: CSARGLASYEQYF. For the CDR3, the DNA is TGCAGTGCTAGGGGACTAGCATCCTACGAGCAGTACTTC.

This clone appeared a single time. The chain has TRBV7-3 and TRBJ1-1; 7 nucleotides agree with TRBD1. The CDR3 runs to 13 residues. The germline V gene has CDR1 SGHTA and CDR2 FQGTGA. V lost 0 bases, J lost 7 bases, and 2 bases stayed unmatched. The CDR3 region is CASSLTGTDEAFF. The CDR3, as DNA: TGTGCCAGCAGCTTAACGGGGACAGATGAAGCTTTCTTT.

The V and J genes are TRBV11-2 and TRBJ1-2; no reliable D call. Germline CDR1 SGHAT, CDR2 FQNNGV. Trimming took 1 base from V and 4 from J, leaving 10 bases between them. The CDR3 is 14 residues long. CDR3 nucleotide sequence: TGTGCCAGCAGCTTAGGGGTAGACACCTATGGCTACACCTTC. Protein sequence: CASSLGVDTYGYTF.

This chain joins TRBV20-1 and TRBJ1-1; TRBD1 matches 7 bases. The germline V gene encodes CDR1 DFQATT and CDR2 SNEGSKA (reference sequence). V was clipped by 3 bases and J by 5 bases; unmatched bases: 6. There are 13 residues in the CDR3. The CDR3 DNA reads TGCAGTGCTAGGGAGGGGGCAAGGACTGAAGCTTTCTTT. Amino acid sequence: CSAREGARTEAFF.

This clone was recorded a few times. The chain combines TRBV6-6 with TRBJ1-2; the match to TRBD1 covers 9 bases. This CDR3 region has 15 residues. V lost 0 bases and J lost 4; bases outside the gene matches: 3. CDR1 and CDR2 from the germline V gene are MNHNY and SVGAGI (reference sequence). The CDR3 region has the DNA TGTGCCAGCAGTTACTCACGGACAGGGGTCTATGGCTACACCTTC. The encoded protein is CASSYSRTGVYGYTF.

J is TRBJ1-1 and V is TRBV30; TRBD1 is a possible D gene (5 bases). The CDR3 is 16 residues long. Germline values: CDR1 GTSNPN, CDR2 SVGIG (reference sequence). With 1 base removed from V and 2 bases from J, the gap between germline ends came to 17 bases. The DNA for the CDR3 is TGTGCCTGGAGTGACCCTTGGGCAGGGATAAACACTGAAGCTTTCTTT. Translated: CAWSDPWAGINTEAFF.

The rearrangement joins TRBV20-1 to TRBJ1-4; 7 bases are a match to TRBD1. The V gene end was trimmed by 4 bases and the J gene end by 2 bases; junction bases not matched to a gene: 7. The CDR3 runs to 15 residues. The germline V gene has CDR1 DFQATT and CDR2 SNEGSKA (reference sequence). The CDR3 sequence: CSATRDSGTNEKLFF. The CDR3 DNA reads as TGCAGTGCTACCAGGGACAGCGGTACTAATGAAAAACTGTTTTTT.